The present TCR beta chain was sequenced within a study of blood T cell repertoires in COVID-19 (dated by TCRdb to 2019 to 2021). About the study as a whole: Collaborator samples came from the United States, Italy and Spain and covered acute and convalescent phases of COVID-19. The material from the prospective study consisted of cDNA or gDNA derived from T cells, B-cell-depleted T cells, or PBMCs. The dataset comprised deeply sampled blood TCRbeta repertoires from subjects exposed to, actively infected with, or recovered from COVID-19. The repertoires were made available in a free public database intended to serve as a resource for research on the immune response to SARS-CoV-2. The samples were drawn from the first 160 participants of the ongoing ImmuneRACE study and from roughly 1,300 subjects provided by 6 global collaborators. A de-identified subject ID, COVID-19 status, age in years and sex were almost always included in the sample metadata. Where available, HLA class I and class II types were obtained from metadata supplied by the sample provider rather than from assay-based typing.

Each collaborating institution followed its own protocols to collect whole blood in K2EDTA tubes. For TCRbeta analysis, collaborators shipped samples in one of three forms: frozen whole blood, isolated PBMCs, or DNA extracted from either of those sample types. Details on this clone: What antigen it recognizes has not been identified. Base qualities are not provided; no much larger clone lies one nucleotide away.

On the study overall, not on this receptor specifically: The quantity of clinical and demographic metadata differed by source and by participant and was supplied without curation.

The immunoSEQ Assay, a bias-controlled multiplex PCR, was used to amplify TCRbeta CDR3 regions from genomic DNA. The study's processing was this. The number of nucleated cells in each sample was estimated from the amplification of reference gene primers within the assay. Sequence reads were collapsed and filtered to measure the absolute abundance of every unique TCRbeta CDR3 rearrangement. Productive Simpson clonality was computed per sample as the square root of Simpson's diversity index over productive rearrangements. This is the immuneACCESS table as TCRdb keeps it, with only in-frame sequences that have V and J called. A part of the clones is gone; compared with another copy, unresolved V genes explain less than half, and the rest is unexplained. That table gives V, J and clone size, and the DNA gave D and trimming. Here the sample has 150,000 to 200,000 clones; 88% occur a single time. Of the sample, 6% falls within the top ten clones.

Reading the germline V gene gives CDR1 KGHSH and CDR2 LQKENI. Germline trimming: 6 bases from V, 0 bases from J; junction bases outside gene matches: 11. The cysteine opens and the phenylalanine closes a CDR3 of 18 amino acids. Only the CDR3 part of the read is kept: 54 bases, read in frame from the first base. This TCR derives from a middle-aged man with active or convalescent COVID-19. The sample comprised peripheral blood. This chain is built from TRBV18 and TRBJ2-6; 7 nucleotides in the junction match TRBD1. The sequenced DNA: TGTGCCAGCTCCCCAAGGACAGGAATTAGCTCTGGGGCCAACGTCCTGACTTTC. Its translation is CASSPRTGISSGANVLTF.